This passage covers 15 T cell receptor beta chains from one sample sequenced in a study of cytotoxic CD8 clonotypes in ibrutinib-treated CLL. The table came from immunoSEQ multiplex PCR; TCRdb's copy has only in-frame clones and leaves some out. This repertoire shows just over 200,000 clones, approximately 75% found once; its top ten account for 9.5% to 12%. The material was PBMCs, obtained after 12 months of ibrutinib treatment. All receptors derive from a human donor with chronic lymphocytic leukemia.

The CDR3 coding sequence is TGTGCCAGCAGCTTCCTTGGAGCCAAAAACATTCAGTACTTC. It specifies CASSFLGAKNIQYF. The rearrangement uses TRBV5-4 and TRBJ2-4; no firm D call. There are 14 residues in the CDR3. V lost 2 bases and J lost 0, with 6 bases in between. The V gene's germline CDR1 is SGHNT and CDR2 YYREEE (reference sequence).

The V gene is TRBV7-9, the J gene TRBJ2-5, with D maybe TRBD2 (7 bases). Germline V gives CDR1 SEHNR, CDR2 FQNEAQ (reference sequence). V lost 6 bases to trimming and J lost 5 bases, with 19 bases between them. The CDR3 contains 15 residues. The CDR3: CASSPLGGAAETQYF. CDR3 DNA sequence: TGTGCCAGCAGTCCCCTGGGGGGGGCGGCGGAGACCCAGTACTTC.

The chain uses TRBV6-5 and TRBJ2-7; TRBD1 matches 7 bases. Trimming cost V 0 bases and J 2 bases; bases outside gene matches: 4. In germline, CDR1 is MNHEY, CDR2 SVGAGI. The CDR3 length is 15 residues. The CDR3 spells CASSYSTGEPYEQYF. CDR3 sequence (DNA): TGTGCCAGCAGTTACTCAACAGGGGAACCCTACGAGCAGTACTTC.

The rearrangement uses TRBV4-1 and TRBJ2-3; the D gene is possibly TRBD1 (7 bases). The CDR3 sequence is 17 residues long. Germline CDR1 reads MGHRA; CDR2 reads YSYEKL. V shed 1 base and J shed 4 bases, with 18 bases lying between them. DNA of the CDR3: TGCGCCAGCAGCCAAGGGGGGGCAGGGGGTTATTCAGATACGCAGTATTTT. Its translation: CASSQGGAGGYSDTQYF.

The chain employs TRBV28 and TRBJ1-1, with D unclear. The CDR3 runs 13 residues. Trimming took off 6 bases at V and 6 bases at J, with 14 bases between the two ends. Germline V gene lookup returns CDR1 MDHEN and CDR2 SYDVKM. The CDR3 is CASSPPPEAEAFF. CDR3 bases: TGTGCCAGCAGCCCCCCACCCGAGGCTGAAGCTTTCTTT.

V usage is TRBV4-1 and J usage is TRBJ2-1, with D possibly TRBD1 on 5 matching bases. This CDR3 contains 17 residues. V gave up 0 bases and J gave up 7 bases, with 19 bases separating them. Looked up from germline, CDR1 is MGHRA and CDR2 is YSYEKL. CDR3 loop: CASSQDRVVLSLNEQFF. The CDR3 coding sequence is TGCGCCAGCAGCCAAGACAGGGTGGTGCTGTCGCTGAATGAGCAGTTCTTC.

This CDR3 reads CASSPRHRYYGYTF. CDR3 coding DNA: TGTGCCAGCAGTCCCCGACACCGTTACTATGGCTACACCTTC. The chain has TRBV6-5 and TRBJ1-2; D is undetermined. In germline, CDR1 is MNHEY, CDR2 SVGAGI. Trimming pared 5 bases from V and 3 bases from J, leaving 13 bases between. CDR3 size: 14 residues.

The V gene is TRBV7-9, the J gene TRBJ2-7; D gene uncertain. V was trimmed by 5 bases and J by 1 base, leaving 15 bases between them. The CDR3 spans 15 residues. CDR1 and CDR2 from the germline V gene are SEHNR and FQNEAQ (reference sequence). CDR3 loop: CASSDWYDGSYEQYF. The CDR3 nucleotides read TGTGCCAGCAGCGACTGGTACGACGGATCCTACGAGCAGTACTTC.

The chain links TRBV7-3 to TRBJ1-1; no clear D. Germline lookup yields CDR1 SGHTA and CDR2 FQGTGA. This CDR3 region has 14 residues. Trimming stripped 4 bases from V and 8 bases from J, with 17 bases between. The DNA of the CDR3 is TGTGCCAGCAGCTCCGAACCGGTGGCAGAAGAAGCTTTCTTT. Its protein is CASSSEPVAEEAFF.

The chain combines TRBV25-1 with TRBJ2-1; the D is unclear. Deletions cut 1 base from V and 14 bases from J, with 15 bases between. Germline values: CDR1 MGHDK, CDR2 SYGVNS. The CDR3 runs to 13 residues. The CDR3 here is CASSESRRGVEFF. The CDR3 bases are TGTGCCAGCAGTGAATCCAGGCGCGGTGTTGAGTTCTTC.

The chain is built from TRBV18 and TRBJ1-1; D is undetermined. This CDR3 region has 13 residues. Germline V gene data show CDR1 as KGHSH and CDR2 as LQKENI. The V end lost 3 bases, the J end lost 1 base, and 6 bases lay between the germline ends. The CDR3 bases are TGTGCCAGCTCACCTTGGGGGAACACTGAAGCTTTCTTT. As protein: CASSPWGNTEAFF.

This chain joins TRBV5-1 and TRBJ1-2; D is perhaps TRBD1 (5 bases). Germline CDR1 SGHRS, CDR2 YFSETQ. The CDR3 totals 15 residues. V was trimmed by 1 base and J by 4 bases, leaving 14 bases between them. The CDR3, as DNA: TGCGCCAGCAGCTTGAGTGACGGGGCGGGCTATGGCTACACCTTC. Protein sequence: CASSLSDGAGYGYTF.

The rearrangement uses TRBV7-3 and TRBJ1-1, with D perhaps TRBD1 (5 bases). The V gene lost 5 bases and the J gene lost 4 bases, with 14 bases spanning the gap. CDR3 length: 14 residues. CDR1 is SGHTA and CDR2 is FQGTGA in the germline V gene. CDR3 coding DNA: TGTGCCAGCAGCGCCAACGAGGGGAGCACTGAAGCTTTCTTT. Translated: CASSANEGSTEAFF.

V usage is TRBV30 and J usage is TRBJ2-1; 7 bases match TRBD2. This CDR3 has 14 amino acids. Per germline, CDR1 GTSNPN and CDR2 SVGIG (reference sequence). V shed 4 bases, J shed 11 bases, and the junction held 14 bases outside the gene matches. CDR3 DNA: TGTGCCTGGAAGCGGGACGACGTTAGGTACAAGCAGTTCTTC. This encodes CAWKRDDVRYKQFF. Using reference TRBV30 and TRBJ2-1 for the parts outside the CDR3, the full variable domain is SQTIHQWPATLVQPVGSPLSLECTVEGTSNPNLYWYRQAAGRGLQLLFYSVGIGQISSEVPQNLSASRPQDRQFILSSKKLLLSDSGFYLCAWKRDDVRYKQFFGPGTRLTVL.

V is TRBV7-6 and J is TRBJ2-7; the D is unclear. This CDR3 contains 12 residues. Between the trimmed V and J ends, which lost 1 base and 6 bases, there was a span of 7 bases. In germline, CDR1 is SGHVS, CDR2 FNYEAQ. Here the CDR3 DNA reads TGTGCCAGCAGCTTAGGGGGTAGCGAGCAGTACTTC. Translation gives CASSLGGSEQYF. Looking up the rest from reference TRBV7-6 and TRBJ2-7 gives the full variable domain: GAGVSQSPRYKVTKRGQDVALRCDPISGHVSLYWYRQALGQGPEFLTYFNYEAQQDKSGLPNDRFSAERPEGSISTLTIQRTEQRDSAMYRCASSLGGSEQYFGPGTRLTVT.